The present T cell receptor (beta chain) was sequenced within a study of shared clonotypes between healthy human individuals (dated by TCRdb to the early 2020s). For context, the study as a whole: The cohort comprised a couple of women and a few men aged 18 to 49 years. Each donor's leukapheresis produced roughly between roughly 0.94 and 9.5 billion PBMCs. To estimate repertoire size and how much clonotypes are shared between individuals, the study performed deep sequencing of blood TCR repertoires from 4 to 6 healthy adults. For each donor, CD4 naive and CD4 memory were each run on three plates, CD8 naive on two plates, and CD8 memory on one plate. To increase sequencing depth and limit assay-specific biases, TCR repertoire library preparation and sequencing were carried out by different laboratories using diverse techniques. General findings and caveats noted by the study authors: Pairwise subsampling led to the expectation that sequencing depth would affect the degree of clonotype sharing among donors. The small number of donors limited the genetic and exposure-history diversity represented. About 5% of naive CD4, around 4% of naive CD8, approximately 2% of memory CD4, and roughly 0.4% of memory CD8 clonotypes were shared across several donors. Rarefaction of sorted-subset datasets indicated incomplete sequencing despite the large sequencing depth. Compared with non-shared clonotypes, clonotypes shared by all four sorted-subset donors had higher generation probabilities. Sampling was restricted to blood, and TCR repertoires in tissues likely differ from the TCR repertoires found in blood. Naive subsets generally had larger estimated clonotype richness than memory subsets did.

Using the deep immunoSEQ assay, TCR CDR3 regions were amplified from genomic DNA by multiplex PCR. Extracted genomic DNA from each cell subset was distributed evenly across all wells of several immunoSEQ 96-well plates, and each plate was treated as a replicate. Each replicate PCR for sorted subsets received approximately 200 ng genomic DNA, equal to roughly 29,000 T cell genomes. Purified libraries were quantified with a Qubit 3.0 fluorometer, sized on a Bioanalyzer 2100, and re-quantified with the KAPA Library Quantification kit. A separate single-read 150-cycle Illumina NextSeq 550 flow cell was used to sequence each immunoSEQ 96-well plate. The published analysis was carried out like this. The immunoSEQ output contained only junctional sequences without quality scores, so filtering could not match that applied to full-length reads. To assign V/J genes and CDR3, sequences were annotated against IMGT germline references using PyIR, a Python wrapper for IgBLAST v1.9. Reads were removed for weak V/J assignments (E-value above 1e-6), missing CDR3, stop codons, out-of-frame junctions, or ambiguous translated residues. V3J clonotypes were defined by identical inferred V gene, J gene, and CDR3 amino acid sequence. Percentage overlap between repertoires was computed as shared unique clonotypes divided by the size of the smaller repertoire. RTK rarefaction, the Chao1 estimator, and Recon v2.1 estimates of unobserved clonotypes were used to assess repertoire richness. For all TCRbeta clonotypes obtained by the gDNA method from a handful of donors, generation probabilities were computed with OLGA. TCRdb retrieved this table from immuneACCESS and kept in-frame rearrangements only. Not all clones are present; in checked studies, unresolved V genes account for under half, and no reason is known for the remainder. That table gives V, J and clone size, and the DNA gave D and trimming. The sample includes around 2.5 million clones, with approximately 94% observed a single time. The top ten hold about 0.34% of the sample.

A note on this clone: Its antigen is unknown. The record has no base qualities; no much larger clone is one base away.

From the cysteine up to the phenylalanine, the CDR3 has a length of 14 residues. Just CDR3 DNA is preserved here, 42 bases in frame from base 1. CDR1 GTSNPN and CDR2 SVGIG were looked up in the germline V gene (reference sequence). V is cut by 2 bases and J by 6 bases, and the space between the germline ends is 14 bases. Healthy HIV-negative adults with no recently reported acute infections or vaccinations were included as donors. Every donor was a Caucasian adult residing in Nashville, Tennessee, USA. CD4+ T cells were enriched by magnetic negative selection; naive cells were then positively selected on CD45RA, and the negative fraction formed the memory subset. Blood was collected by leukapheresis, and PBMCs were isolated by Ficoll-Histopaque density gradient centrifugation and then cryopreserved in liquid nitrogen vapor phase. Analytical flow cytometry was used to check the purity and quantity of each magnetically sorted T cell population. Genomic DNA was isolated from every sorted fraction and measured by UV absorbance on a Nanodrop 2000c.

Sequenced sample: naive CD4+ T cells from PBMCs. The cell subset or site label corresponds to: CD45RA+ positively selected. This sequence uses TRBV30 and TRBJ2-1; the D segment could be TRBD2, given 5 matching bases. The sequence derives from a man between 18 and 35 years old in good health. Some clones in this sample may be carry-over from other donors' samples. In nucleotide form, the sequence is TGTGCCTGGAGTACTAAACTAGTACCCAATGAGCAGTTCTTC. Translated, this gives CAWSTKLVPNEQFF.